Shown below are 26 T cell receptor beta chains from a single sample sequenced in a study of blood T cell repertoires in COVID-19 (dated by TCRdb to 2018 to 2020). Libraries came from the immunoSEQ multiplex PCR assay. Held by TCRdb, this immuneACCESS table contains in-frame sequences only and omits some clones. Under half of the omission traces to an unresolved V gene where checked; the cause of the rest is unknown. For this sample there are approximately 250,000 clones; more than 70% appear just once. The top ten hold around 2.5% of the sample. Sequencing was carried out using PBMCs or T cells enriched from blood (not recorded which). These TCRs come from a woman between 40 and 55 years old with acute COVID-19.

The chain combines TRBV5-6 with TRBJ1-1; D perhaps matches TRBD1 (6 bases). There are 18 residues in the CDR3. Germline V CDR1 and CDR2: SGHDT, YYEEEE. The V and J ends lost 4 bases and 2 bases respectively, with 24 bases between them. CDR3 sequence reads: CASSPHFIYRDLNTEAFF. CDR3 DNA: TGTGCCAGCAGCCCCCACTTTATATACAGGGATCTTAACACTGAAGCTTTCTTT.

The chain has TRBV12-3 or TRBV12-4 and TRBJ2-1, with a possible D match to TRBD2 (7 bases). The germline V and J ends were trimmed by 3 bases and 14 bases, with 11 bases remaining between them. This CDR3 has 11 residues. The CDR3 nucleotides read TGTGCCAGCAGTTTGGGGGGGCTGAAGTTCTTC. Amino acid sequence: CASSLGGLKFF.

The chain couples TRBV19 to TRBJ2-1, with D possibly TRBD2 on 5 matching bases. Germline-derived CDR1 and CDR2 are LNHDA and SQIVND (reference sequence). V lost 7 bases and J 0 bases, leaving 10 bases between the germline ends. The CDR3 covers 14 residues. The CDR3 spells CASTVASSYNEQFF. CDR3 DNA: TGTGCCAGTACGGTAGCGAGCTCCTACAATGAGCAGTTCTTC.

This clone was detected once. In DNA, the CDR3 is TGTGCCAGCAGCCGACCAGGGACAGGGGGAAATGGCTACACCTTC. Its translation is CASSRPGTGGNGYTF. V gene TRBV7-9 combines with J gene TRBJ1-2, with 11 positions matching TRBD1. Losses at the gene ends were 5 bases for V and 6 bases for J; bases not matched to a gene: 8. The germline gives CDR1 SEHNR, CDR2 FQNEAQ (reference sequence). The CDR3 length is 15 residues. Full variable domain (missing parts from reference TRBV7-9 and TRBJ1-2): DTGVSQNPRHKITKRGQNVTFRCDPISEHNRLYWYRQTLGQGPEFLTYFQNEAQLEKSRLLSDRFSAERPKGSFSTLEIQRTEQGDSAMYLCASSRPGTGGNGYTFGSGTRLTVV.

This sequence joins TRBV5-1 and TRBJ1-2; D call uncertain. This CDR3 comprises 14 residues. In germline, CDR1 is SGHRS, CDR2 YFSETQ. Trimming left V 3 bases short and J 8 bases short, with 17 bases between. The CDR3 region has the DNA TGCGCCAGCAGCTACCTGACCGGGAGCGGAGGCTACACCTTC. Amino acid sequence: CASSYLTGSGGYTF.

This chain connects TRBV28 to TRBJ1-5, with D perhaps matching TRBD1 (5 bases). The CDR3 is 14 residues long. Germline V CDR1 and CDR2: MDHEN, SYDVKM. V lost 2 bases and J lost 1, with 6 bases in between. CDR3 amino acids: CASSLAGSNQPQHF. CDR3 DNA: TGTGCCAGCAGTTTAGCAGGGAGCAATCAGCCCCAGCATTTT. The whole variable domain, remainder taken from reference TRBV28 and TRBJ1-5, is DVKVTQSSRYLVKRTGEKVFLECVQDMDHENMFWYRQDPGLGLRLIYFSYDVKMKEKGDIPEGYSVSREKKERFSLILESASTNQTSMYLCASSLAGSNQPQHFGDGTRLSIL.

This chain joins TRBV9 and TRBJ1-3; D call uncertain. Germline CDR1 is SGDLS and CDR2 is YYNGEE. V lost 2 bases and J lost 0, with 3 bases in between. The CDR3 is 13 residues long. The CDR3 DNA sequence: TGTGCCAGCAGCGTCATCTCTGGAAACACCATATATTTT. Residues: CASSVISGNTIYF. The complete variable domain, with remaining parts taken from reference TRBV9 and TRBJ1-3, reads DSGVTQTPKHLITATGQRVTLRCSPRSGDLSVYWYQQSLDQGLQFLIQYYNGEERAKGNILERFSAQQFPDLHSELNLSSLELGDSALYFCASSVISGNTIYFGEGSWLTVV.

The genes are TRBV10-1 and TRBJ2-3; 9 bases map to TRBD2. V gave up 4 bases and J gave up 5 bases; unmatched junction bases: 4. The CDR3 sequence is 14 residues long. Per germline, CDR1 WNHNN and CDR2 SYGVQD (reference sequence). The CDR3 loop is CASSGGRAGDTQYF. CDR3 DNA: TGCGCCAGCAGTGGCGGGAGGGCCGGAGATACGCAGTATTTT.

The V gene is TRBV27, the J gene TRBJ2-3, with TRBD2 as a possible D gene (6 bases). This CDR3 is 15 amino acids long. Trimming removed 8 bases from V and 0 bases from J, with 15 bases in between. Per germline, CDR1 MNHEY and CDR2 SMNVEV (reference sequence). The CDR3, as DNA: TGTGCCAGCGGCAAGAGGAGGGCCAGCACAGATACGCAGTATTTT. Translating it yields CASGKRRASTDTQYF.

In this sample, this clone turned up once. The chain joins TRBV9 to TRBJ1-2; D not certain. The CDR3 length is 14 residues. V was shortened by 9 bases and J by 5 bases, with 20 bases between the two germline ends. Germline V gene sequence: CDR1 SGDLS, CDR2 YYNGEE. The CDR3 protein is CATQNGGTSYGYTF. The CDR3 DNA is TGTGCCACTCAAAATGGCGGAACCTCTTATGGCTACACCTTC. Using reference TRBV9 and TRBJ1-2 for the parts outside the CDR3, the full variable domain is DSGVTQTPKHLITATGQRVTLRCSPRSGDLSVYWYQQSLDQGLQFLIQYYNGEERAKGNILERFSAQQFPDLHSELNLSSLELGDSALYFCATQNGGTSYGYTFGSGTRLTVV.

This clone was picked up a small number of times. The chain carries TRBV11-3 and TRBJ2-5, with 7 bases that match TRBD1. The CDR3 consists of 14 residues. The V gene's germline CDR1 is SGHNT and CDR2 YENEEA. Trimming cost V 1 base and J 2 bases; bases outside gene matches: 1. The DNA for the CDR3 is TGTGCCAGCAGCTTAGGGGGACAGCAAGAGACCCAGTACTTC. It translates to CASSLGGQQETQYF.

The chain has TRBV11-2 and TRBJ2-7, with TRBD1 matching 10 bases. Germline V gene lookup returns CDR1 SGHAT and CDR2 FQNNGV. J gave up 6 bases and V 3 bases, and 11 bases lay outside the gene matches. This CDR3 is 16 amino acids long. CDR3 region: CASSLGQGSVEREQYV. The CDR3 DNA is TGTGCCAGCAGCTTGGGACAGGGGAGCGTTGAGCGCGAGCAGTACGTC.

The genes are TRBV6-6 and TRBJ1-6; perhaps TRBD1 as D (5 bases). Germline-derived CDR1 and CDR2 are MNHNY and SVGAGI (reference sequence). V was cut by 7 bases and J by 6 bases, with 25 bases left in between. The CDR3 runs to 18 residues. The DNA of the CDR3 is TGTGCCAGCACTCGGTCCGGGGGGGAAGGGAGGATTAATTCACCCCTCCACTTT. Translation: CASTRSGGEGRINSPLHF.

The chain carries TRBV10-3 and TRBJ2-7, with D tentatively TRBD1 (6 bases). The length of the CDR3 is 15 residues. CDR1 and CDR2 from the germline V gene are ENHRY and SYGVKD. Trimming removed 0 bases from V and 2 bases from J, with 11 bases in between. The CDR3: CAISESGQKTYEQYV. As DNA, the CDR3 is TGTGCCATCAGTGAGTCGGGACAAAAGACCTACGAGCAGTACGTC.

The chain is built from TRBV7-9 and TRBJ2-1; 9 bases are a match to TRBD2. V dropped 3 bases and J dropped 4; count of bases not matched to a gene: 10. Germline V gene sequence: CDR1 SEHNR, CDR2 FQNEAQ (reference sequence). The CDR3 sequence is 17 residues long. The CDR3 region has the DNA TGTGCCAGCAGCTTGGGGAGACTAGCGGACCCGTACAATGAGCAGTTCTTC. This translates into CASSLGRLADPYNEQFF. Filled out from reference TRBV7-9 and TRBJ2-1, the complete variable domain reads DTGVSQNPRHKITKRGQNVTFRCDPISEHNRLYWYRQTLGQGPEFLTYFQNEAQLEKSRLLSDRFSAERPKGSFSTLEIQRTEQGDSAMYLCASSLGRLADPYNEQFFGPGTRLTVL.

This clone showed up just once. The CDR3 DNA follows: TGTGCCAGCAGCTTAGGGCCGGGTCCCTCCTCGCTGTTTTTT. Translated, it gives CASSLGPGPSSLFF. V gene TRBV7-2 combines with J gene TRBJ1-4; D ambiguous. V lost 1 base, J lost 14 bases, and 17 bases lay in between. Germline values: CDR1 SGHTA, CDR2 FQGNSA. The CDR3 extends over 14 amino acids.

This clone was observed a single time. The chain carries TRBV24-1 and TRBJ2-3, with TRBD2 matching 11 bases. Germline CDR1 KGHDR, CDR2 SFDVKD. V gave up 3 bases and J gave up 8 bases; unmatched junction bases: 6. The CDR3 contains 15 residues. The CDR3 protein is CATSDTSGGRSTQYF. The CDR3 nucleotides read TGTGCCACCAGTGATACTAGCGGGGGACGGAGTACGCAGTATTTT.

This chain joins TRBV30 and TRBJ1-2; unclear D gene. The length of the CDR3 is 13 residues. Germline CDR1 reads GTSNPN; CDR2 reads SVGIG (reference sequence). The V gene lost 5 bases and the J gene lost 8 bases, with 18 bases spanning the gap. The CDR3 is CAWRATELVGYTF. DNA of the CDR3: TGTGCCTGGCGAGCAACAGAATTAGTCGGCTACACCTTC.

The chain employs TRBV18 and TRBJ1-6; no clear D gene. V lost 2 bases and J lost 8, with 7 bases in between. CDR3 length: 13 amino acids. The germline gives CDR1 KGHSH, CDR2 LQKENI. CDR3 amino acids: CASSPGGDSPLHF. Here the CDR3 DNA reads TGTGCCAGCTCACCAGGCGGGGATTCACCCCTCCACTTT.

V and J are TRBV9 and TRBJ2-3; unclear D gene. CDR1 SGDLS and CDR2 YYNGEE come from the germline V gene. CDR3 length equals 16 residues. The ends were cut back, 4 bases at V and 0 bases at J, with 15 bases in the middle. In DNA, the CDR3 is TGTGCCAGCAGCCCATCTTTGGGCACTAGCACAGATACGCAGTATTTT. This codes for CASSPSLGTSTDTQYF.

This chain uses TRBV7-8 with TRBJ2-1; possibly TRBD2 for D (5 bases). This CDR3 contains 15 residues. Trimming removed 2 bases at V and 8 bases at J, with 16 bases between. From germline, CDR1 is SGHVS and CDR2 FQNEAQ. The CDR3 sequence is CASSLLAGQTDEQFF. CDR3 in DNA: TGTGCCAGCAGCTTATTGGCGGGCCAGACCGATGAGCAGTTCTTC. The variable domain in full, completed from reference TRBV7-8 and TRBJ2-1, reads GAGVSQSPRYKVAKRGQDVALRCDPISGHVSLFWYQQALGQGPEFLTYFQNEAQLDKSGLPSDRFFAERPEGSVSTLKIQRTQQEDSAVYLCASSLLAGQTDEQFFGPGTRLTVL.

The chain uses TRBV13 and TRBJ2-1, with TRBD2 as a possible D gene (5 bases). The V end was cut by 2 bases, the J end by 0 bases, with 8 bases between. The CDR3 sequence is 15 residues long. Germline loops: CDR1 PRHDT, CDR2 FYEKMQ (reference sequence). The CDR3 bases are TGTGCCAGCAGCTTAAACGGGGTCTCCTACAATGAGCAGTTCTTC. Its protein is CASSLNGVSYNEQFF.

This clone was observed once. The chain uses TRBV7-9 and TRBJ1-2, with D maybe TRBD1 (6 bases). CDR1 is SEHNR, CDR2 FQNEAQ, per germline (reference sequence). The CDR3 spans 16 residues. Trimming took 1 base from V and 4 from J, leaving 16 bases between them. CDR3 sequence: CASSLGELQGTYGYTF. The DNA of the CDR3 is TGTGCCAGCAGCTTAGGGGAATTACAGGGTACCTATGGCTACACCTTC.

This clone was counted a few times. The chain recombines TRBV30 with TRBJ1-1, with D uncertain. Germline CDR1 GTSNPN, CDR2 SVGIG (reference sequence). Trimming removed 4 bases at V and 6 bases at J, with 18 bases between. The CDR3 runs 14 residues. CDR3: CAWKTGKGSSEAFF. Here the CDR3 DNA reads TGTGCCTGGAAAACGGGGAAGGGCAGTTCTGAAGCTTTCTTT.

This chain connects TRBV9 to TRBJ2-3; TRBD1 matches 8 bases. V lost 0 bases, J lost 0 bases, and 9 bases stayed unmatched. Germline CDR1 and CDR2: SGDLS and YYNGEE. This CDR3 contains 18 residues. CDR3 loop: CASSVGPGQETSTDTQYF. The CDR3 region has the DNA TGTGCCAGCAGCGTAGGGCCGGGACAGGAGACTAGCACAGATACGCAGTATTTT.

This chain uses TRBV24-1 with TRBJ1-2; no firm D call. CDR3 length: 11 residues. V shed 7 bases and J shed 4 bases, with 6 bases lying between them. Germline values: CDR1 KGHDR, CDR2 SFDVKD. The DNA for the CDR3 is TGTGCCACCAGGTCGTTCTATGGCTACACCTTC. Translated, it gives CATRSFYGYTF.